The clone carrying this T cell receptor (beta chain) appeared once. The antigen is undetermined. TCRdb analysed the 5' RACE reads with MiXCR anew, one entry per CDR3 protein. The table includes over 200,000 distinct CDR3 sequences, around a tenth detected once. The V end lost 7 bases, the J end lost 0 bases, and 13 bases lay between the germline ends. CDR3 length equals 14 residues. Germline CDR1 and CDR2: WNHNN and SYGVQD (reference sequence). This entry belongs to a study of identical twins. Whole-study results and caveats: Excess sharing by twins proved weaker in beta out-of-frame sequences.

This chain links TRBV10-1 with TRBJ2-7, with D possibly being TRBD2 (6 bases). The sample comprised memory (CD45RO+) T cells sorted from blood. This clonotype originated in a woman aged 18-29 years in good health. The CDR3 reads CASKPGLNSYEQYF. Here the CDR3 DNA reads TGCGCCAGCAAACCGGGACTGAACTCCTACGAGCAGTACTTC.